This T cell receptor beta chain was identified during a study of cytomegalovirus exposure and HLA in healthy donors. V lost 3 bases, J lost 0 bases, and 6 bases lay in between. CDR1 is SEHNR, CDR2 FQNEAQ, per germline (reference sequence). This CDR3 is 14 amino acids long. Study-level results: According to a later analysis, TCR clusters from the first cohort tended to co-occur in the approximately 120 validation repertoires. The CMV antigen specificity of a few CMV-associated chains was confirmed through in vitro analysis. Altogether, 170 or so TCR beta chains were recorded as cytomegalovirus-associated. Reports indicated that the classifier achieved high specificity and sensitivity in diagnosing cytomegalovirus status.

Generated by immunoSEQ multiplex PCR, the TCRdb table keeps only in-frame clones and is missing some. Of 170,000 or so clones in the sample, 85% were seen once. As concerns this clone: Its antigen is unknown. This specimen includes other DNA sequences encoding the same CDR3.

The origin of this receptor is a man younger than 30 in good health and CMV-seropositive. The V call is TRBV7-9, the J call TRBJ1-3; D gene unclear. The specimen sequenced was PBMCs. The CDR3 sequence: CASSFDISGNTIYF. The CDR3 DNA sequence: TGTGCCAGCAGCTTCGACATCTCTGGAAACACCATATATTTT.